A selection of T cell receptor beta chains follows, all from one sample in a study of regulatory T cells in long-lasting Graves disease. In TCRdb, the multiplex PCR reads were re-called with MiXCR into one record per CDR3 protein. Here the sample spans 560,000 or so distinct CDR3 sequences, more than 15% being singletons. This same sample was also taken into another study, of T cells in Graves' hyperthyroidism and ophthalmopathy.

The specimen comprised peripheral blood mononuclear cells (PBMCs), sampled at new diagnosis, from a patient treated with antithyroid drugs. These receptors were taken from a man aged 18 to 30 with Graves disease. Both conserved end residues are part of each CDR3.

>TRBV19|TRBJ2-1
CASSNPQGRGNEQFF
>TRBV28|TRBJ2-3
CASSADRGSTDTQYF
>TRBV2|TRBJ2-1
CASSVERVSYNEQFF
>TRBV7-8|TRBJ2-3
CASSSTSGTSTDTQYF
>TRBV27|TRBJ2-1
CASSVKGLAGVTSYNEQFF
>TRBV2|TRBJ2-1
CATQGANEQFF
>TRBV7-9|TRBJ2-5
CASSLPRTPGARETQYF
>TRBV27|TRBJ2-7
CASSWGLAATYEQYF
>TRBV4-1|TRBJ1-3
CASSQDPGVSGNTIYF
>TRBV4-2|TRBJ2-7
CASSQDWDSYEQYF
>TRBV5-1|TRBJ2-3
CASSLLAADGTDTQYF
>TRBV25-1|TRBJ1-2
CASSASYGYTF
>TRBV9|TRBJ1-2
CASSAGPLGGYTF
>TRBV20-1|TRBJ2-7
CSATSTGTGYEQYF
>TRBV5-1|TRBJ2-3
CASSLDGGASDTQYF
>TRBV28|TRBJ2-1
CASSERGLGQFF
>TRBV20-1|TRBJ2-5
CSARERDRGETQYF
>TRBV3-1|TRBJ1-1
CASSQSRTGRNTEAFF
>TRBV11-2|TRBJ1-4
CASSLGGGARFLNEKLFF
>TRBV7-3|TRBJ1-3
CASSLNRDGNTIYF
>TRBV27|TRBJ2-3
CASSPLHTDTQYF
>TRBV6-1|TRBJ1-3
CASTEVPGNTIYF
>TRBV11-2|TRBJ2-5
CASSSLTGGRTAQETQYF
>TRBV13|TRBJ2-7
CASSPQGRGDYEQYF
>TRBV6-4|TRBJ1-6
CASSVSVAGDSPLHF
>TRBV15|TRBJ1-1
CATSPDLLIRAFF
>TRBV27|TRBJ2-3
CASGDSQGAFSDTQYF
>TRBV10-3|TRBJ2-1
CASHPREGVGQFF
>TRBV19|TRBJ1-2
CASTGQEYYGYTF
>TRBV30|TRBJ2-7
CAWSRGNEQYF
>TRBV6-2/TRBV6-3|TRBJ2-3
CASSYQGVGTDTQYF
>TRBV20-1|TRBJ1-5
CSAVEGASNQPQHF
>TRBV5-6|TRBJ2-2
CASSLRDRVTGELFF
>TRBV6-2/TRBV6-3|TRBJ1-5
CASKGESVRVDQPQHF
>TRBV5-1|TRBJ1-1
CASARDRASEAFF
>TRBV6-2/TRBV6-3|TRBJ2-7
CASSRWTGAYEQYF
>TRBV28|TRBJ2-3
CASSSGQTTQYF
>TRBV19|TRBJ1-5
CASSIDLRWQGRINQPQHF
>TRBV12-3/TRBV12-4|TRBJ2-7
CASSFGGDQLNEQYF
>TRBV30|TRBJ2-3
CAWNLEGTTDTQYF
>TRBV19|TRBJ1-5
CAQDFFGQPQHF
>TRBV7-9|TRBJ2-3
CASSRPTRGTDTQYF